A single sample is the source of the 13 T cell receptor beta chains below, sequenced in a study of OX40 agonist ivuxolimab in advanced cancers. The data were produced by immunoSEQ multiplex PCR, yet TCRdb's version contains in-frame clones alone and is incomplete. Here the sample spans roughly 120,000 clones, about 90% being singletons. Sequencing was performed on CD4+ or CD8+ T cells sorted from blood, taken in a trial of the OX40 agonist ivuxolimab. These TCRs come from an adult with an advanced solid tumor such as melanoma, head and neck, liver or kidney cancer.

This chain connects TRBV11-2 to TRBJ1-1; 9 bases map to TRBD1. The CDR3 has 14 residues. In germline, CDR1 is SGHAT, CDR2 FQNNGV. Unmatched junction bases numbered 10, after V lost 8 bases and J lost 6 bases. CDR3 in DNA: TGTGCCAGCGGTGTACAGGGGGCAGGCGCTGAAGCTTTCTTT. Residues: CASGVQGAGAEAFF. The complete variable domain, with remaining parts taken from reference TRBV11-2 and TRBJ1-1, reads EAGVAQSPRYKIIEKRQSVAFWCNPISGHATLYWYQQILGQGPKLLIQFQNNGVVDDSQLPKDRFSAERLKGVDSTLKIQPAKLEDSAVYLCASGVQGAGAEAFFGQGTRLTVV.

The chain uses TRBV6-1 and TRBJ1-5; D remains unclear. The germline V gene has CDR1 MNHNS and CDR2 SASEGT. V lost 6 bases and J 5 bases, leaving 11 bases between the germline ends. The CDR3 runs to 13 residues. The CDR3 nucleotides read TGTGCCAGCAGGAAATCGGTATATCAGCCCCAGCATTTT. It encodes CASRKSVYQPQHF.

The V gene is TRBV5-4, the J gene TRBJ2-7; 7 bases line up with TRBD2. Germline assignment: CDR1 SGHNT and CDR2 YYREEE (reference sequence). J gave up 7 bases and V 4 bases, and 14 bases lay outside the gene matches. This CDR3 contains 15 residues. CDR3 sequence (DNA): TGTGCCAGCAGCGTTGGCAGGGACTACAGCCGAGAGCAGTACTTC. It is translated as CASSVGRDYSREQYF.

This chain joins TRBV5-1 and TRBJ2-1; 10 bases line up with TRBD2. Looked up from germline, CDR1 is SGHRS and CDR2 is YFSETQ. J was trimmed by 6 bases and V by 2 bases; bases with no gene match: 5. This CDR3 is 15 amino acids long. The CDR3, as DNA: TGCGCCAGCAGCTTTTCTAGCGGGAGTTTCAATGAGCAGTTCTTC. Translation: CASSFSSGSFNEQFF. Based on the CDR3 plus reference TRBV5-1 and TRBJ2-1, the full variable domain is KAGVTQTPRYLIKTRGQQVTLSCSPISGHRSVSWYQQTPGQGLQFLFEYFSETQRNKGNFPGRFSGRQFSNSRSEMNVSTLELGDSALYLCASSFSSGSFNEQFFGPGTRLTVL.

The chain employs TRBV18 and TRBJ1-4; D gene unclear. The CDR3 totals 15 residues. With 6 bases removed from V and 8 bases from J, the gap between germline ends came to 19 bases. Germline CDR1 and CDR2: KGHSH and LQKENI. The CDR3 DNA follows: TGTGCCAGCTCTCCCCGGAGAGCATGGGAGGAAAAACTGTTTTTT. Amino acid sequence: CASSPRRAWEEKLFF.

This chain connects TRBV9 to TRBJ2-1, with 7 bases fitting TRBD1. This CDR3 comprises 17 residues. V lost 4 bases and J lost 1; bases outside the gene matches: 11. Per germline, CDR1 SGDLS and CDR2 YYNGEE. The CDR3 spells CASSPTAGQASYNEQFF. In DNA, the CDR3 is TGTGCCAGCAGCCCCACAGCCGGACAGGCTTCCTACAATGAGCAGTTCTTC.

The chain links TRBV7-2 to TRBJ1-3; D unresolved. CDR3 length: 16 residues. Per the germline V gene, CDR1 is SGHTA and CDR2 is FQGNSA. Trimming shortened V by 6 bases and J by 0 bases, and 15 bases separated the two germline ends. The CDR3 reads CASRPVRGNSGNTIYF. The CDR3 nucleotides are TGTGCCAGCAGACCCGTGAGAGGGAACTCTGGAAACACCATATATTTT.

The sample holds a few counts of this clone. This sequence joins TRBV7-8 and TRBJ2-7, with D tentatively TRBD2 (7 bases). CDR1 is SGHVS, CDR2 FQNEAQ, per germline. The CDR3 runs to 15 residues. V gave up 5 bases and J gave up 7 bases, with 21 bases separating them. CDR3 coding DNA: TGTGCCAGCAGCCCCCCACTAGCGTTGGGGGCAGAGCAGTACTTC. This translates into CASSPPLALGAEQYF.

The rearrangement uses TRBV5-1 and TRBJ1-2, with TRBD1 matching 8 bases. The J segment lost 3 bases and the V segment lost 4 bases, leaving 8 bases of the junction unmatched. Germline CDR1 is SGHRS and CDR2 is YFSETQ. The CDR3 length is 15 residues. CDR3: CASSPEAGGYYGYTF. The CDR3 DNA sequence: TGCGCCAGCAGCCCGGAGGCAGGGGGCTACTATGGCTACACCTTC.

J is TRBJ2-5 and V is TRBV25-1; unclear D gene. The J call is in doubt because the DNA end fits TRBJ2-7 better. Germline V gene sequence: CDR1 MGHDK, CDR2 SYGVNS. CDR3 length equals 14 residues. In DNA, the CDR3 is TGTGCCAGCAGTATCCGCCAAAGCTCCTACGAGCAGTACTTC. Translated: CASSIRQSSYEQYF.

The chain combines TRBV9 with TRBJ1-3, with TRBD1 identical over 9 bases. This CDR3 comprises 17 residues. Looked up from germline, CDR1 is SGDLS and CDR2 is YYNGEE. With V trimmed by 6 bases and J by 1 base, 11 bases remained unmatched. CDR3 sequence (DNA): TGTGCCAGCACCCCGGACAGGGGTCGTTCTTCTGGAAACACCATATATTTT. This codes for CASTPDRGRSSGNTIYF.

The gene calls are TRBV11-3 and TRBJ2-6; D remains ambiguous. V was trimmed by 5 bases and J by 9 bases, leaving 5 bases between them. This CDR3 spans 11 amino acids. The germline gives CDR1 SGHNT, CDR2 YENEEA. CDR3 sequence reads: CASSIHNVLTF. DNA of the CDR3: TGTGCCAGCAGCATCCACAACGTCCTGACTTTC. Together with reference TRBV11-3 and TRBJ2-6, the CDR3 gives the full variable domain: EAGVVQSPRYKIIEKKQPVAFWCNPISGHNTLYWYLQNLGQGPELLIRYENEEAVDDSQLPKDRFSAERLKGVDSTLKIQPAELGDSAVYLCASSIHNVLTFGAGSRLTVL.

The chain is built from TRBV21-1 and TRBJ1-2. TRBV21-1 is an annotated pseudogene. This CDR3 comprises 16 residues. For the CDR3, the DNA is TGTGCCAGCAGCAAAGGTCGCCGCCCCTCGGGCTATGGCTACACCTTC. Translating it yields CASSKGRRPSGYGYTF.